One sample yielded the 26 T cell receptor beta chains listed below, sequenced in a study of CD8 T cells in Susac syndrome. cDNA came from about 0.46 to 1 ug RNA primed by random hexamers. TCRdb reprocessed the immunoSEQ multiplex PCR reads via MiXCR and lists one record per CDR3 protein. The sample consists of some 120,000 distinct CDR3 sequences, approximately 94% of them appearing once. Material: CD4+ T cells from PBMCs. These receptor sequences come from a human donor with multiple sclerosis.

The rearrangement links TRBV6-2 or TRBV6-3 to TRBJ2-5; maybe TRBD2 (7 bases). Trimming pared 1 base from V and 4 bases from J, leaving 10 bases between. Germline V lookup: CDR1 MNHEY, CDR2 SVGEGT. The CDR3 extends over 14 amino acids. This CDR3 is CASSYYREGETQYF. The CDR3 bases are TGTGCCAGCAGTTACTACAGGGAGGGAGAGACCCAGTACTTC.

This clonotype was seen a single time. The chain couples TRBV7-2 to TRBJ2-3; TRBD2 agrees at 13 bases. The CDR3 covers 13 residues. Per the germline V gene, CDR1 is SGHTA and CDR2 is FQGNSA. The J segment lost 14 bases and the V segment lost 4 bases, leaving 6 bases of the junction unmatched. For the CDR3, the DNA is TGTGCCAGCAGCTATACTAGCGGGGGGGCCATGTATTTT. Protein: CASSYTSGGAMYF.

In this sample, this clonotype turned up a few times. V is TRBV5-1 and J is TRBJ1-1; D is unresolved. CDR1 and CDR2 from the germline V gene are SGHRS and YFSETQ. The V and J ends lost 0 bases and 2 bases respectively, with 8 bases between them. CDR3 length equals 14 residues. The CDR3 sequence: CASSLGPSNTEAFF. DNA for the CDR3: TGCGCCAGCAGCTTGGGCCCGTCTAACACTGAAGCTTTCTTT.

A single count supports this clonotype. The gene calls are TRBV7-8 and TRBJ2-1; 12 nucleotides agree with TRBD2. Germline CDR1 is SGHVS and CDR2 is FQNEAQ. The trim removed 5 bases at V and 3 bases at J, leaving 2 bases unmatched. This CDR3 spans 15 amino acids. The chain's CDR3 is CASSPSGGGYNEQFF. The CDR3 DNA sequence: TGTGCCAGCAGCCCTAGCGGGGGGGGCTACAATGAGCAGTTCTTC.

Only one count was recorded for this clonotype. The chain uses TRBV10-3 and TRBJ1-1; D unclear. Per the germline V gene, CDR1 is ENHRY and CDR2 is SYGVKD. The CDR3 has 13 amino acids. V lost 7 bases to trimming and J lost 3 bases, with 12 bases between them. CDR3 in amino acids: CAITKEWDTEAFF. In DNA form, the CDR3 reads TGTGCCATCACCAAAGAGTGGGACACTGAAGCTTTCTTT.

The genes are TRBV6-5 and TRBJ2-5; no firm D call. Per germline, CDR1 MNHEY and CDR2 SVGAGI. The V gene lost 2 bases and the J gene lost 3 bases, with 4 bases spanning the gap. The CDR3 has 12 amino acids. This CDR3 reads CASSYGEETQYF. In DNA, the CDR3 is TGTGCCAGCAGTTACGGGGAAGAGACCCAGTACTTC.

The sample holds a few counts of this clonotype. V usage is TRBV6-2 or TRBV6-3 and J usage is TRBJ2-7; D may be TRBD1 (6 bases). V dropped 9 bases and J dropped 4 bases, with 13 bases sitting between them. CDR3 length: 12 amino acids. Germline CDR1 and CDR2: MNHEY and SVGEGT. CDR3 residues: CASSEGGYEQYF. DNA for the CDR3: TGTGCCAGTTCCGAAGGGGGTTACGAGCAGTACTTC.

This clonotype was counted a single time. V usage is TRBV13 and J usage is TRBJ2-5, with 7 bases fitting TRBD1. V shed 5 bases, J shed 0 bases, and the junction held 9 bases outside the gene matches. The CDR3 is 16 residues long. Germline V gene lookup returns CDR1 PRHDT and CDR2 FYEKMQ (reference sequence). CDR3 sequence: CASSRDRERYQETQYF. The CDR3 coding sequence is TGTGCCAGCAGCCGCGACAGGGAAAGGTACCAAGAGACCCAGTACTTC. Complete variable domain (other parts from reference TRBV13 and TRBJ2-5): AAGVIQSPRHLIKEKRETATLKCYPIPRHDTVYWYQQGPGQDPQFLISFYEKMQSDKGSIPDRFSAQQFSDYHSELNMSSLELGDSALYFCASSRDRERYQETQYFGPGTRLLVL.

The chain recombines TRBV9 with TRBJ1-1; D remains ambiguous. CDR3 length: 13 amino acids. Germline CDR1 and CDR2: SGDLS and YYNGEE. V shed 0 bases and J shed 1 base, with 4 bases lying between them. The DNA for the CDR3 is TGTGCCAGCAGCGTAGAAGGGAACACTGAAGCTTTCTTT. Protein: CASSVEGNTEAFF.

The chain is built from TRBV19 and TRBJ1-1; 7 nucleotides line up with TRBD1. V shed 5 bases and J 11 bases; nucleotides not matched to a gene: 8. Germline V lookup: CDR1 LNHDA, CDR2 SQIVND (reference sequence). This CDR3 contains 12 residues. The CDR3 DNA follows: TGTGCCAGTAGTCTGCCCAGGGGGACGGCTTTCTTT. Protein: CASSLPRGTAFF.

This clonotype is a singleton in its sample. V gene TRBV19 combines with J gene TRBJ1-6, with TRBD1 as a possible D gene (5 bases). In germline, CDR1 is LNHDA, CDR2 SQIVND (reference sequence). The CDR3 sequence is 15 residues long. V lost 5 bases and J lost 1, with 9 bases in between. For the CDR3, the DNA is TGTGCCAGTAGTGCTACAGGTTCCTATAATTCACCCCTCCACTTT. Its translation: CASSATGSYNSPLHF.

J is TRBJ2-5 and V is TRBV20-1, with 7 bases that match TRBD2. CDR3 length equals 13 residues. The junction had 4 bases not matched to a gene; V was cut back by 5 bases and J by 1 base. Germline CDR1 reads DFQATT; CDR2 reads SNEGSKA (reference sequence). DNA of the CDR3: TGCAGTGCTGGGGGGGGAGTCCAAGAGACCCAGTACTTC. This codes for CSAGGGVQETQYF.

The rearrangement joins TRBV18 to TRBJ2-1; a weak D match, TRBD2 (5 bases). Per germline, CDR1 KGHSH and CDR2 LQKENI. This CDR3 spans 13 amino acids. V dropped 1 base and J dropped 10 bases, with 11 bases sitting between them. The CDR3 DNA sequence: TGTGCCAGCTCACCACGAGGGTTCCAAGAGCAGTTCTTC. Its protein is CASSPRGFQEQFF. The entire variable domain, with the rest obtained from reference TRBV18 and TRBJ2-1, is as follows: NAGVMQNPRHLVRRRGQEARLRCSPMKGHSHVYWYRQLPEEGLKFMVYLQKENIIDESGMPKERFSAEFPKEGPSILRIQQVVRGDSAAYFCASSPRGFQEQFFGPGTRLTVL.

The CDR3 here is CSVETRDREYF. CDR3 bases: TGCAGCGTTGAAACCCGGGACAGGGAATACTTC. This chain uses TRBV29-1 with TRBJ2-5, with 9 bases fitting TRBD1. The CDR3 contains 11 residues. Germline V gene lookup returns CDR1 SQVTM and CDR2 ANQGSEA. The ends lost 2 bases at V and 14 bases at J; junction bases unmatched: 6. Together with reference TRBV29-1 and TRBJ2-5, the CDR3 gives the full variable domain: SAVISQKPSRDICQRGTSLTIQCQVDSQVTMMFWYRQQPGQSLTLIATANQGSEATYESGFVIDKFPISRPNLTFSTLTVSNMSPEDSSIYLCSVETRDREYFGPGTRLLVL.

The chain's CDR3 is CASSSRLQDRDVYF. CDR3 coding DNA: TGTGCCAGTAGTAGCCGTCTACAGGACAGGGATGTCTACTTC. This chain connects TRBV19 to TRBJ2-7; TRBD1 matches at 8 bases. Unmatched junction bases numbered 15, after V lost 4 bases and J lost 13 bases. CDR1 LNHDA and CDR2 SQIVND come from the germline V gene (reference sequence). This CDR3 has 14 residues.

This clonotype was counted between two and nine times. J is TRBJ1-1 and V is TRBV12-3 or TRBV12-4; no definite D call. The V end lost 3 bases, the J end lost 1 base, and 3 bases lay between the germline ends. The CDR3 length is 12 residues. This CDR3 is CASSFGNTEAFF. Here the CDR3 DNA reads TGTGCCAGCAGTTTTGGGAACACTGAAGCTTTCTTT.

This chain uses TRBV30 with TRBJ2-7; 8 bases agree with TRBD2. The ends lost 7 bases at V and 0 bases at J; junction bases unmatched: 11. The CDR3 covers 15 residues. CDR1 and CDR2 from the germline V gene are GTSNPN and SVGIG (reference sequence). CDR3 DNA sequence: TGTGCCTTGTACCGCGGGAGGCCGTTCTCCTACGAGCAGTACTTC. It translates to CALYRGRPFSYEQYF.

This rearrangement joins TRBV6-1 to TRBJ1-2, with 7 bases identical to TRBD1. Germline V gives CDR1 MNHNS, CDR2 SASEGT. The CDR3 consists of 16 residues. Losses at the gene ends were 5 bases for V and 8 bases for J; bases not matched to a gene: 17. The CDR3 protein is CASSTRGSTGARGYTF. CDR3 DNA sequence: TGTGCCAGCAGTACCCGGGGCTCTACAGGGGCGCGGGGCTACACCTTC.

The chain joins TRBV20-1 to TRBJ2-5; TRBD2 agrees at 13 bases. Germline loops: CDR1 DFQATT, CDR2 SNEGSKA (reference sequence). J lost 3 bases, V lost 5 bases, and 9 bases had no gene match. The CDR3 runs 16 residues. In DNA form, the CDR3 reads TGCAGTGCTGGAGGGCGACTAGCGGGGGGCGAAGAGACCCAGTACTTC. Protein: CSAGGRLAGGEETQYF.

The rearrangement joins TRBV6-2 or TRBV6-3 to TRBJ2-7, with TRBD2 matching 16 bases. With 2 bases clipped from V and 6 bases from J, the junction kept 7 bases outside the gene matches. The germline CDR1 and CDR2 sequences are MNHEY and SVGEGT. The CDR3 spans 17 residues. CDR3 sequence (DNA): TGTGCCAGCAGTTACCGCATGGGACTAGCGGGAGGGACCGAGCAGTACTTC. This codes for CASSYRMGLAGGTEQYF.

The rearrangement joins TRBV24-1 to TRBJ2-2, with unresolved D. With 4 bases removed from V and 8 bases from J, the gap between germline ends came to 16 bases. The CDR3 has 15 amino acids. Germline-derived CDR1 and CDR2 are KGHDR and SFDVKD. CDR3 protein: CATSDSGPSRGELFF. As DNA, the CDR3 is TGTGCCACCAGTGACTCCGGGCCGTCGAGGGGGGAGCTGTTTTTT.

The chain carries TRBV6-5 and TRBJ1-1; 7 nucleotides agree with TRBD1. Trimming cost V 8 bases and J 2 bases; bases outside gene matches: 8. In germline, CDR1 is MNHEY, CDR2 SVGAGI. The CDR3 has 14 residues. CDR3 DNA sequence: TGTGCCAGCCAGCTATACAGGGGAAACACTGAAGCTTTCTTT. Translation: CASQLYRGNTEAFF.

The J gene is TRBJ2-3, the V gene TRBV7-2, with 12 bases that match TRBD2. Germline V lookup: CDR1 SGHTA, CDR2 FQGNSA. The CDR3 length is 18 residues. Trimming removed 5 bases from V and 0 bases from J; junction bases left unmatched: 9. The CDR3 coding sequence is TGTGCCAGCAGCCGCCGCGCTAGCGGGGGGGGTAGCACAGATACGCAGTATTTT. As protein: CASSRRASGGGSTDTQYF.

This chain links TRBV6-2 or TRBV6-3 with TRBJ1-1; a weak D match, TRBD1 (5 bases). The CDR3 contains 13 residues. Trimming removed 5 bases at V and 7 bases at J, with 14 bases between. Germline V lookup: CDR1 MNHEY, CDR2 SVGEGT. CDR3 nucleotides: TGTGCCAGCAGTCGCTCCGGGACCTTTGAAGCTTTCTTT. Amino acids: CASSRSGTFEAFF.

V is TRBV25-1 and J is TRBJ1-1; perhaps TRBD1 as D (5 bases). The CDR3 has 13 residues. Per the germline V gene, CDR1 is MGHDK and CDR2 is SYGVNS. V was trimmed by 3 bases and J by 5 bases, leaving 10 bases between them. The CDR3 region has the DNA TGTGCCAGCAGTGAGGCAGGGAGGACTGAAGCTTTCTTT. Translating it yields CASSEAGRTEAFF.

The gene calls are TRBV7-8 and TRBJ2-7; D remains unclear. Germline loops: CDR1 SGHVS, CDR2 FQNEAQ. The CDR3 is 14 amino acids. Trimming pared 4 bases from V and 6 bases from J, leaving 16 bases between. For the CDR3, the DNA is TGTGCCAGCAGCTCCGGGCTATTATGGGGCGAGCAGTACTTC. This translates into CASSSGLLWGEQYF. The full variable domain, rest sourced from reference TRBV7-8 and TRBJ2-7, is GAGVSQSPRYKVAKRGQDVALRCDPISGHVSLFWYQQALGQGPEFLTYFQNEAQLDKSGLPSDRFFAERPEGSVSTLKIQRTQQEDSAVYLCASSSGLLWGEQYFGPGTRLTVT.